The rows below give T cell receptor beta chains drawn from one sample of a study of beta chain features in type 1 diabetes. Generated by immunoSEQ multiplex PCR, the TCRdb table keeps only in-frame clones and is missing some. The data contain hundreds of thousands of clones, roughly a sixth of them singletons. The source material was naive CD4+ T cells from blood. All receptors derive from a woman younger than 30 in good health. CDR3s leave out the opening cysteine and the closing phenylalanine or tryptophan. Clone sizes are given selectively: once, few, many, or a class where the clone is expanded.

CDR3aa: ASSGAGYNEQF; j_gene: TRBJ2-1; abundance: NA; v_gene: TRBV5-6
CDR3aa: ASSYTGLADTQY; j_gene: TRBJ2-3; abundance: NA; v_gene: TRBV6-5
CDR3aa: ASSLGRELYEQY; j_gene: TRBJ2-7; abundance: NA; v_gene: TRBV5-1
CDR3aa: ASVLARGLQETQY; j_gene: TRBJ2-5; abundance: few; v_gene: TRBV7-2
CDR3aa: ASSLGPVTDTQY; j_gene: TRBJ2-3; abundance: NA; v_gene: TRBV5-5
CDR3aa: SVLLAGPESQY; j_gene: TRBJ2-7; abundance: few; v_gene: TRBV29-1
CDR3aa: ASSTLAKSQF; j_gene: TRBJ2-1; abundance: NA; v_gene: TRBV7-2
CDR3aa: ASSVGGRTDTQY; j_gene: TRBJ2-3; abundance: NA; v_gene: TRBV9
CDR3aa: ASRGRYDTEAF; j_gene: TRBJ1-1; abundance: NA; v_gene: TRBV5-1
CDR3aa: ASSLISRDTQY; j_gene: TRBJ2-3; abundance: few; v_gene: TRBV5-1
CDR3aa: ASSGLAGATYEQY; j_gene: TRBJ2-7; abundance: few; v_gene: TRBV6-6
CDR3aa: ASSIGTSADTQY; j_gene: TRBJ2-3; abundance: few; v_gene: TRBV7-3
CDR3aa: ASSAPGTGTHEQY; j_gene: TRBJ2-7; abundance: NA; v_gene: TRBV7-2
CDR3aa: ASSRDTGNTGELF; j_gene: TRBJ2-2; abundance: few; v_gene: TRBV7-2
CDR3aa: ATSRGGTAPGANVLT; j_gene: TRBJ2-6; abundance: NA; v_gene: TRBV15
CDR3aa: ASSGTATDTQY; j_gene: TRBJ2-3; abundance: few; v_gene: TRBV2
CDR3aa: ASSIPGGVGNQPQH; j_gene: TRBJ1-5; abundance: NA; v_gene: TRBV6-6
CDR3aa: ASSSGLAAYEQY; j_gene: TRBJ2-7; abundance: few; v_gene: TRBV5-5
CDR3aa: ASSSPARGTYEQY; j_gene: TRBJ2-7; abundance: NA; v_gene: TRBV18
CDR3aa: ASSPVGERHTGELF; j_gene: TRBJ2-2; abundance: NA; v_gene: TRBV18
CDR3aa: ASSLGTSGSMTDTQY; j_gene: TRBJ2-3; abundance: few; v_gene: TRBV11-1
CDR3aa: ASSVEGALRNTEAF; j_gene: TRBJ1-1; abundance: few; v_gene: TRBV9
CDR3aa: ASQVGQLNQPQH; j_gene: TRBJ1-5; abundance: NA; v_gene: TRBV19
CDR3aa: SVANTEAF; j_gene: TRBJ1-1; abundance: NA; v_gene: TRBV29-1
CDR3aa: ASSPFPGQYYEQY; j_gene: TRBJ2-7; abundance: NA; v_gene: TRBV6-5
CDR3aa: ASSLGTARSGYEQY; j_gene: TRBJ2-7; abundance: NA; v_gene: TRBV7-6
CDR3aa: ASSSGAGTEAF; j_gene: TRBJ1-1; abundance: few; v_gene: TRBV7-3
CDR3aa: ASSRWDRYNEQF; j_gene: TRBJ2-1; abundance: few; v_gene: TRBV5-1
CDR3aa: ATRRTASSGANVLT; j_gene: TRBJ2-6; abundance: NA; v_gene: TRBV15
CDR3aa: ASKKGQGSTDTQY; j_gene: TRBJ2-3; abundance: NA; v_gene: TRBV25-1
CDR3aa: AAVAPPYEQY; j_gene: TRBJ2-7; abundance: few; v_gene: TRBV10-3
CDR3aa: ASSVLGSNQPQH; j_gene: TRBJ1-5; abundance: few; v_gene: TRBV2
CDR3aa: ASSEQSSYNEQF; j_gene: TRBJ2-1; abundance: few; v_gene: TRBV6-1
CDR3aa: ASSEVGETQY; j_gene: TRBJ2-5; abundance: NA; v_gene: TRBV6-5
CDR3aa: ASSVLGTSGETQY; j_gene: TRBJ2-5; abundance: NA; v_gene: TRBV2
CDR3aa: ASSVGLAGIEQY; j_gene: TRBJ2-7; abundance: NA; v_gene: TRBV9
CDR3aa: ASSITGGLLGNTEAF; j_gene: TRBJ1-1; abundance: NA; v_gene: TRBV19
CDR3aa: ATGRTSITDTQY; j_gene: TRBJ2-3; abundance: NA; v_gene: TRBV2
CDR3aa: ASSLVEGRRDTQY; j_gene: TRBJ2-3; abundance: NA; v_gene: TRBV5-1
CDR3aa: ASSPPKAGRQETQY; j_gene: TRBJ2-5; abundance: few; v_gene: TRBV28
CDR3aa: ASKQDLAKNIQY; j_gene: TRBJ2-4; abundance: few; v_gene: TRBV2
CDR3aa: ASSYSQGNQPQH; j_gene: TRBJ1-5; abundance: NA; v_gene: TRBV6-6
CDR3aa: ASSLSLAKNIQY; j_gene: TRBJ2-4; abundance: few; v_gene: TRBV5-4
CDR3aa: ASSHLELREQY; j_gene: TRBJ2-7; abundance: few; v_gene: TRBV7-8
CDR3aa: ASSTHGLRVNEQF; j_gene: TRBJ2-1; abundance: NA; v_gene: TRBV5-1
CDR3aa: ASSPHSDRGNGYT; j_gene: TRBJ1-2; abundance: few; v_gene: TRBV7-9
CDR3aa: ASSQDAGNYGYT; j_gene: TRBJ1-2; abundance: NA; v_gene: TRBV4-3
CDR3aa: ASSFSGDQPQH; j_gene: TRBJ1-5; abundance: NA; v_gene: TRBV5-5
CDR3aa: ASSQFLSSDGVYEKLF; j_gene: TRBJ1-4; abundance: few; v_gene: TRBV14
CDR3aa: ASSQRGTEAF; j_gene: TRBJ1-1; abundance: few; v_gene: TRBV11-3
CDR3aa: ASSERMGLAGFDEQF; j_gene: TRBJ2-1; abundance: NA; v_gene: TRBV2